This entry lists 32 T cell receptor beta chains sequenced from one sample in a study of blood T cell repertoires in COVID-19. Clones were sequenced by immunoSEQ multiplex PCR, and TCRdb holds only the in-frame ones, with some missing. The data show more than 250,000 clones, with 88% seen just once and 1.5% to 2% held by the top ten. The sample comprised peripheral blood. The source of these receptors is a woman in her 30s with COVID-19, enrolled during active disease.

The chain recombines TRBV18 with TRBJ1-1, with 10 bases lining up with TRBD1. There are 12 residues in the CDR3. The V gene's germline CDR1 is KGHSH and CDR2 LQKENI. Trimming took 4 bases from V and 10 from J; bases not matched to a gene: 3. The CDR3 protein is CASSLGQGPAFF. The CDR3 nucleotides are TGTGCCAGCTCACTGGGACAGGGGCCAGCTTTCTTT.

V gene TRBV7-8 combines with J gene TRBJ1-1; D is undetermined. Trimming removed 7 bases at V and 5 bases at J, with 17 bases between. Germline V gene data show CDR1 as SGHVS and CDR2 as FQNEAQ. This CDR3 is built from 14 residues. This CDR3 reads CASTPDGAGTEAFF. The CDR3 region has the DNA TGTGCCAGCACCCCAGACGGTGCCGGGACTGAAGCTTTCTTT.

This clone has a single count. The V call is TRBV5-1, the J call TRBJ1-1; D ambiguous. The CDR3 consists of 13 residues. Per germline, CDR1 SGHRS and CDR2 YFSETQ. V lost 4 bases and J lost 6, with 13 bases in between. The DNA of the CDR3 is TGCGCCAGCAGCCCAGCCGGGGTTTCTGAAGCTTTCTTT. Translating it yields CASSPAGVSEAFF.

The rearrangement joins TRBV11-2 to TRBJ1-5, with D unresolved. The CDR3 loop spans 13 amino acids. CDR1 is SGHAT, CDR2 FQNNGV, per germline. V shed 5 bases and J shed 1 base, with 6 bases lying between them. In DNA, the CDR3 is TGTGCCAGCAGCCTTAGCAGCAATCAGCCCCAGCATTTT. Protein: CASSLSSNQPQHF.

The chain recombines TRBV2 with TRBJ1-1, with TRBD1 as a possible D gene (6 bases). The CDR3 contains 13 residues. Germline CDR1 reads SNHLY; CDR2 reads FYNNEI. Deletions cut 8 bases from V and 3 bases from J, with 13 bases between. CDR3 sequence reads: CASAQGRDTEAFF. In DNA, the CDR3 is TGTGCCAGCGCCCAGGGGAGGGACACTGAAGCTTTCTTT.

The chain uses TRBV7-2 and TRBJ2-7; D is possibly TRBD1 (6 bases). This CDR3 comprises 15 residues. Germline V lookup: CDR1 SGHTA, CDR2 FQGNSA. Trimming removed 5 bases from V and 5 bases from J, with 19 bases in between. In nucleotides, the CDR3 is TGTGCCAGCAGCCCTACGCCCACAGGGAGAGACGAGCAGTACTTC. Its protein product is CASSPTPTGRDEQYF.

The J gene is TRBJ2-3, the V gene TRBV29-1; 7 nucleotides align to TRBD1. The CDR3 loop spans 11 amino acids. The V and J ends lost 6 bases and 4 bases, in that order; junction bases with no gene match: 1. Germline V gene sequence: CDR1 SQVTM, CDR2 ANQGSEA. The CDR3 loop is CSVGTADTQYF. The CDR3 DNA is TGCAGCGTGGGGACAGCAGATACGCAGTATTTT.

V gene TRBV12-3 or TRBV12-4 combines with J gene TRBJ1-6; 7 bases match TRBD1. V lost 5 bases, J lost 15 bases, and 7 bases stayed unmatched. CDR3 size: 12 residues. The CDR3 sequence: CASSARDRVLHF. The CDR3 DNA reads as TGTGCCAGCAGTGCCAGGGACAGAGTCCTCCACTTT.

The V and J genes are TRBV11-2 and TRBJ2-7; 11 bases are a match to TRBD1. This CDR3 has 16 amino acids. CDR1 is SGHAT and CDR2 is FQNNGV in the germline V gene. Unmatched junction bases numbered 6, after V lost 2 bases and J lost 3 bases. CDR3 DNA: TGTGCCAGCAGCTTAAGGACAGGGGGCGCCCGCTACGAGCAGTACTTC. The encoded protein is CASSLRTGGARYEQYF.

The rearrangement links TRBV28 to TRBJ1-2, with a tentative D call TRBD1 (5 bases). The V and J ends lost 2 bases and 4 bases respectively, with 8 bases between them. Per germline, CDR1 MDHEN and CDR2 SYDVKM. There are 13 residues in the CDR3. CDR3 DNA sequence: TGTGCCAGCAGTTTAAGTAGGGGCTATGGCTACACCTTC. Residues: CASSLSRGYGYTF.

J is TRBJ2-1 and V is TRBV6-2 or TRBV6-3; a possible D gene is TRBD2 (7 bases). This CDR3 is built from 17 residues. Looked up from germline, CDR1 is MNHEY and CDR2 is SVGEGT. The ends were cut back, 0 bases at V and 0 bases at J, with 12 bases in the middle. The CDR3 sequence is CASSYSGGARSYNEQFF. The CDR3 DNA follows: TGTGCCAGCAGTTACTCGGGGGGGGCACGCTCCTACAATGAGCAGTTCTTC.

The V and J genes are TRBV2 and TRBJ2-7; D perhaps matches TRBD1 (7 bases). In germline, CDR1 is SNHLY, CDR2 FYNNEI. V shed 8 bases and J shed 5 bases, with 19 bases lying between them. This CDR3 region has 14 residues. For the CDR3, the DNA is TGTGCCAGCCGGCGATCCCAGGGGGGAGACGAGCAGTACGTC. This sequence encodes CASRRSQGGDEQYV.

The V and J genes are TRBV9 and TRBJ1-6; no definite D call. The length of the CDR3 is 16 residues. Trimming removed 3 bases from V and 7 bases from J, with 17 bases in between. CDR1 is SGDLS, CDR2 YYNGEE, per germline. CDR3 nucleotides: TGTGCCAGCAGCGCGCAGAACACCTACGGGAATTCACCCCTCCACTTT. It encodes CASSAQNTYGNSPLHF.

The rearrangement joins TRBV18 to TRBJ1-2, with 7 bases identical to TRBD1. CDR1 and CDR2 from the germline V gene are KGHSH and LQKENI. V gave up 2 bases and J gave up 4 bases; unmatched junction bases: 4. The CDR3 is 14 amino acids. The DNA for the CDR3 is TGTGCCAGCTCACCAGGAAGACAGGGCTATGGCTACACCTTC. Amino acid sequence: CASSPGRQGYGYTF.

The sample holds many counts of this clone. This chain connects TRBV19 to TRBJ2-3; 7 positions agree with TRBD1. The V segment lost 5 bases and the J segment 5 bases; nucleotides outside the gene matches: 7. The CDR3 extends over 14 amino acids. Germline V gene data show CDR1 as LNHDA and CDR2 as SQIVND (reference sequence). The CDR3 DNA is TGTGCCAGTAGTTCAGGACAGGTAGGAGATACGCAGTATTTT. As protein: CASSSGQVGDTQYF.

This sequence joins TRBV25-1 and TRBJ1-2, with 11 bases lining up with TRBD1. The germline gives CDR1 MGHDK, CDR2 SYGVNS. The CDR3 sequence is 17 residues long. V lost 3 bases to trimming and J lost 8 bases; unmatched junction nucleotides: 14. The CDR3 here is CASSDRTSRDRGKGYTF. The CDR3 DNA reads TGTGCCAGCAGTGACCGAACGTCCCGGGACAGGGGGAAAGGCTACACCTTC.

The chain couples TRBV5-4 to TRBJ2-1, with 16 bases that match TRBD2. CDR1 and CDR2 (germline): SGHNT, YYREEE (reference sequence). V lost 5 bases, J lost 4 bases, and 9 bases stayed unmatched. The length of the CDR3 is 18 residues. Written as DNA, the CDR3 is TGTGCCAGCAGATCCGGGACTAGCGGGGGGGGGAGTTACAATGAGCAGTTCTTC. Translating gives CASRSGTSGGGSYNEQFF.

The rearrangement uses TRBV28 and TRBJ2-7; TRBD2 agrees at 7 bases. The germline gives CDR1 MDHEN, CDR2 SYDVKM. With V trimmed by 10 bases and J by 7 bases, 16 bases remained unmatched. The CDR3 is 14 residues long. DNA of the CDR3: TGTGCCACGTCGGGGGGAGGGAATCCGCGGGAGCAGTACGTC. Translation gives CATSGGGNPREQYV.

The chain couples TRBV4-3 to TRBJ1-2, with D possibly matching TRBD1 (6 bases). Germline CDR1 LGHNA, CDR2 YSLEER. Trimming removed 1 base at V and 0 bases at J, with 12 bases between. CDR3 length: 16 residues. The CDR3 loop is CASSQVGDTSNYGYTF. The CDR3 DNA is TGCGCCAGCAGCCAAGTTGGGGACACTTCTAACTATGGCTACACCTTC.

The gene calls are TRBV18 and TRBJ2-7; D not certain. Germline V lookup: CDR1 KGHSH, CDR2 LQKENI. This CDR3 contains 15 residues. V dropped 1 base and J dropped 0 bases, with 10 bases sitting between them. The CDR3 coding sequence is TGTGCCAGCTCACCACGTCCGGGTAACTCCTACGAGCAGTACTTC. Translating it yields CASSPRPGNSYEQYF. The full variable domain, completed using reference TRBV18 and TRBJ2-7, is NAGVMQNPRHLVRRRGQEARLRCSPMKGHSHVYWYRQLPEEGLKFMVYLQKENIIDESGMPKERFSAEFPKEGPSILRIQQVVRGDSAAYFCASSPRPGNSYEQYFGPGTRLTVT.

This clone was observed a single time. The V and J genes are TRBV9 and TRBJ2-5; weak D call: TRBD2 (5 bases). The CDR3 extends over 14 amino acids. Trimming pared 1 base from V and 6 bases from J, leaving 13 bases between. The germline V gene encodes CDR1 SGDLS and CDR2 YYNGEE. In DNA, the CDR3 is TGTGCCAGCAGCGTAACTCCGGGGTCAAAGACCCAGTACTTC. Translating it yields CASSVTPGSKTQYF. The whole variable domain, remainder taken from reference TRBV9 and TRBJ2-5, is DSGVTQTPKHLITATGQRVTLRCSPRSGDLSVYWYQQSLDQGLQFLIQYYNGEERAKGNILERFSAQQFPDLHSELNLSSLELGDSALYFCASSVTPGSKTQYFGPGTRLLVL.

The genes are TRBV12-3 or TRBV12-4 and TRBJ2-1; D is unclear. The CDR3 is 13 amino acids. V was pared by 6 bases and J by 8 bases, with 14 bases between. The CDR3 coding sequence is TGTGCCAGCAGCCCGTCGTTGAGATATGAGCAGTTCTTC. It codes for CASSPSLRYEQFF.

The genes are TRBV7-9 and TRBJ2-3; no clear D gene. This CDR3 spans 15 amino acids. CDR1 and CDR2 from the germline V gene are SEHNR and FQNEAQ (reference sequence). V gave up 1 base and J gave up 1 base, with 9 bases separating them. The CDR3 is CASSLGGWGTDTQYF. The CDR3 region has the DNA TGTGCCAGCAGCTTAGGAGGTTGGGGCACAGATACGCAGTATTTT. The variable domain in full, with the rest retrieved from reference TRBV7-9 and TRBJ2-3, is DTGVSQNPRHKITKRGQNVTFRCDPISEHNRLYWYRQTLGQGPEFLTYFQNEAQLEKSRLLSDRFSAERPKGSFSTLEIQRTEQGDSAMYLCASSLGGWGTDTQYFGPGTRLTVL.

The CDR3 is CASSQRQGLLGGGYTF. The CDR3 nucleotides are TGTGCCAGCAGCCAAAGACAGGGCTTATTGGGCGGTGGCTACACCTTC. The chain recombines TRBV4-2 with TRBJ1-2; 7 bases map to TRBD1. The J segment lost 7 bases and the V segment lost 2 bases, leaving 13 bases of the junction unmatched. The CDR3 spans 16 residues. The germline gives CDR1 LGHNA, CDR2 YNFKEQ.

This clone was recorded once. This CDR3 is CASSLEGRGRTFF. CDR3 DNA sequence: TGTGCCAGCAGCTTAGAGGGCAGGGGGAGAACTTTCTTT. This chain links TRBV7-9 with TRBJ1-1, with 7 bases matching TRBD1. This CDR3 is built from 13 residues. Unmatched junction bases numbered 8, after V lost 1 base and J lost 12 bases. Per the germline V gene, CDR1 is SEHNR and CDR2 is FQNEAQ (reference sequence). The full variable domain, in which reference TRBV7-9 and TRBJ1-1 provide the parts outside the CDR3, is DTGVSQNPRHKITKRGQNVTFRCDPISEHNRLYWYRQTLGQGPEFLTYFQNEAQLEKSRLLSDRFSAERPKGSFSTLEIQRTEQGDSAMYLCASSLEGRGRTFFGQGTRLTVV.

This rearrangement joins TRBV4-1 to TRBJ2-3, with TRBD1 matching over 10 bases. CDR1 is MGHRA, CDR2 YSYEKL, per germline. V lost 5 bases, J lost 0 bases, and 5 bases stayed unmatched. The CDR3 has 16 residues. CDR3 nucleotides: TGCGCCAGCAGCACCCGGACAGGGGGTAGCACAGATACGCAGTATTTT. Translating gives CASSTRTGGSTDTQYF.

This chain joins TRBV15 and TRBJ1-3, with 7 bases lining up with TRBD1. CDR3 length equals 13 residues. Germline values: CDR1 LNHNV, CDR2 YYDKDF (reference sequence). J gave up 12 bases and V 5 bases, and 10 bases lay outside the gene matches. The CDR3 DNA follows: TGTGCCACCAGCGCTGACAGGGCCCGACTCATATATTTT. Encoded protein: CATSADRARLIYF.

The V and J genes are TRBV9 and TRBJ1-2, with TRBD1 identical over 7 bases. CDR3 length: 14 amino acids. From germline, CDR1 is SGDLS and CDR2 YYNGEE. The V gene end was trimmed by 4 bases and the J gene end by 2 bases; junction bases not matched to a gene: 5. The CDR3 region is CASSPRQGNYGYTF. The CDR3 region has the DNA TGTGCCAGCAGCCCCCGACAGGGAAACTATGGCTACACCTTC.

This sequence joins TRBV19 and TRBJ2-3; D gene unclear. Trimming took off 6 bases at V and 2 bases at J, with 15 bases between the two ends. This CDR3 comprises 15 residues. Per the germline V gene, CDR1 is LNHDA and CDR2 is SQIVND (reference sequence). CDR3 nucleotide sequence: TGTGCCAGTAGCGCGCGCTTGTCCTCCACAGATACGCAGTATTTT. It translates to CASSARLSSTDTQYF. The full variable domain, rest sourced from reference TRBV19 and TRBJ2-3, is DGGITQSPKYLFRKEGQNVTLSCEQNLNHDAMYWYRQDPGQGLRLIYYSQIVNDFQKGDIAEGYSVSREKKESFPLTVTSAQKNPTAFYLCASSARLSSTDTQYFGPGTRLTVL.

The chain combines TRBV6-5 with TRBJ1-6, with D maybe TRBD1 (6 bases). CDR1 and CDR2 (germline): MNHEY, SVGAGI. V lost 0 bases and J lost 10, with 10 bases in between. This CDR3 has 14 amino acids. CDR3: CASSYSRGTSPLHF. In DNA form, the CDR3 reads TGTGCCAGCAGTTACTCGAGGGGGACCTCACCCCTCCACTTT.

The chain uses TRBV27 and TRBJ2-1; D is unresolved. Germline V lookup: CDR1 MNHEY, CDR2 SMNVEV (reference sequence). Trimming left V 1 base short and J 9 bases short, with 10 bases between. The CDR3 covers 13 residues. The CDR3 spells CASSLWPLSEQFF. In DNA form, the CDR3 reads TGTGCCAGCAGTTTATGGCCCCTCAGTGAGCAGTTCTTC.

The chain uses TRBV27 and TRBJ2-1, with TRBD2 matching over 9 bases. Germline values: CDR1 MNHEY, CDR2 SMNVEV (reference sequence). The CDR3 length is 14 residues. V shed 5 bases and J 8 bases; nucleotides not matched to a gene: 7. The chain's CDR3 is CASSRGLAGDEQFF. CDR3 nucleotide sequence: TGTGCCAGCAGTCGGGGACTAGCAGGCGATGAGCAGTTCTTC.